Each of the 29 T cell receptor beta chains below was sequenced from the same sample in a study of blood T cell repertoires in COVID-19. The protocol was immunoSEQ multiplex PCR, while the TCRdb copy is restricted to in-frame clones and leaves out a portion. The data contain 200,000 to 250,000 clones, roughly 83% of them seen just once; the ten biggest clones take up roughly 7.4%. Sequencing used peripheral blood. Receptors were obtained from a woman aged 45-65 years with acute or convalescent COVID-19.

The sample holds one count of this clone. In DNA, the CDR3 is TGTGCCAGTAGACGGGACAGGATAGAGGGCACTGAAGCTTTCTTT. Translating gives CASRRDRIEGTEAFF. The rearrangement joins TRBV19 to TRBJ1-1, with 8 nucleotides matching TRBD1. This CDR3 is 15 amino acids long. Germline V gene sequence: CDR1 LNHDA, CDR2 SQIVND (reference sequence). With 6 bases clipped from V and 4 bases from J, the junction kept 10 bases outside the gene matches.

CDR3 amino acids: CATSRADRSSYTF. For the CDR3, the DNA is TGTGCCACCAGCAGAGCTGACCGGAGCAGCTACACCTTC. The chain combines TRBV15 with TRBJ1-2; D gene unclear. Germline-derived CDR1 and CDR2 are LNHNV and YYDKDF (reference sequence). Trimming shortened V by 1 base and J by 9 bases, and 12 bases separated the two germline ends. This CDR3 spans 13 amino acids.

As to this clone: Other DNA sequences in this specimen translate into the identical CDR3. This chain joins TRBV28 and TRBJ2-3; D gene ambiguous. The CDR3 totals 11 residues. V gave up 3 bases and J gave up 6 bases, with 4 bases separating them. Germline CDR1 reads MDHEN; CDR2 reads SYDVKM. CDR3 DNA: TGTGCCAGCAGTTTCCGGGATACGCAGTATTTT. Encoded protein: CASSFRDTQYF.

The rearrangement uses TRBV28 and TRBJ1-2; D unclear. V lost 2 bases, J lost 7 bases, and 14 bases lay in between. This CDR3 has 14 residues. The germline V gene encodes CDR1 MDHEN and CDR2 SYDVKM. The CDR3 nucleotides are TGTGCCAGCAGTTTAGTACAGTTGGTACGTGGCTACACCTTC. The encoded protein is CASSLVQLVRGYTF.

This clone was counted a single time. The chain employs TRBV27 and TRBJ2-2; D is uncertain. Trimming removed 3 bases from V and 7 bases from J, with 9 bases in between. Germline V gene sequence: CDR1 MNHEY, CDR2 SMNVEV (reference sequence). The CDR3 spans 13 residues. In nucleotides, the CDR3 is TGTGCCAGCAGTTTTCGTGGCGGCGGGGAGCTGTTTTTT. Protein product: CASSFRGGGELFF.

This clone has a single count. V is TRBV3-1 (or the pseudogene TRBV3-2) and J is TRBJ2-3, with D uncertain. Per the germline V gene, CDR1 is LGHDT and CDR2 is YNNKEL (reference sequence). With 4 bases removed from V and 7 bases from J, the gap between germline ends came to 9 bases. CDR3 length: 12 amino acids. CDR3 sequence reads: CASSPSSNTQYF. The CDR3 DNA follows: TGTGCCAGCAGCCCCAGTTCAAATACGCAGTATTTT.

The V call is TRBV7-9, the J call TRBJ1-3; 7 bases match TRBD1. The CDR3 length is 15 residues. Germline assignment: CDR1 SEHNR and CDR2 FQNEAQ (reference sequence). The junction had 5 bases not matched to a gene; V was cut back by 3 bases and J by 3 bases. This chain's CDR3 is CASSFGQGDGNTIYF. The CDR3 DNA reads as TGTGCCAGCAGCTTCGGCCAGGGGGATGGAAACACCATATATTTT.

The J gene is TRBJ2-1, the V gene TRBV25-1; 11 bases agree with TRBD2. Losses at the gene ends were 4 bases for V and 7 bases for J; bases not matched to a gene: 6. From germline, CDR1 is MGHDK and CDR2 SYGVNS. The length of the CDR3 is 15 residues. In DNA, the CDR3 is TGTGCCAGCAGTGGTCTAGCGGGGGGTTTTAATGAGCAGTTCTTC. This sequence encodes CASSGLAGGFNEQFF.

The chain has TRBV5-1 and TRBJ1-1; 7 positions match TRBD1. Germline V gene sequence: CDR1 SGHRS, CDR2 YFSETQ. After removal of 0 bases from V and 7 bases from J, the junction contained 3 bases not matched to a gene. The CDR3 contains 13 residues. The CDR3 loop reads CASSLVRGREAFF. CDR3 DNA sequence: TGCGCCAGCAGCTTGGTTAGGGGGCGTGAAGCTTTCTTT. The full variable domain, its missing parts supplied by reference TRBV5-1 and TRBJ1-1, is KAGVTQTPRYLIKTRGQQVTLSCSPISGHRSVSWYQQTPGQGLQFLFEYFSETQRNKGNFPGRFSGRQFSNSRSEMNVSTLELGDSALYLCASSLVRGREAFFGQGTRLTVV.

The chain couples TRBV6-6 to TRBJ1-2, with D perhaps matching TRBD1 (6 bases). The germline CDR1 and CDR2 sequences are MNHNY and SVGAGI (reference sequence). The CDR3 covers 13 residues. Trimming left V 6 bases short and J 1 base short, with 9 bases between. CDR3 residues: CASRSGVNYGYTF. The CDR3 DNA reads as TGTGCCAGCAGATCAGGGGTTAACTATGGCTACACCTTC.

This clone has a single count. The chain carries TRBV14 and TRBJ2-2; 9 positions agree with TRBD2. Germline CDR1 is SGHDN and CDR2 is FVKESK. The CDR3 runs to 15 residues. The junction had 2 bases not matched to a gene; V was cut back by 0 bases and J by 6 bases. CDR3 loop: CASSQELAGAGELFF. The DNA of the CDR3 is TGTGCCAGCAGCCAAGAATTAGCGGGAGCCGGGGAGCTGTTTTTT.

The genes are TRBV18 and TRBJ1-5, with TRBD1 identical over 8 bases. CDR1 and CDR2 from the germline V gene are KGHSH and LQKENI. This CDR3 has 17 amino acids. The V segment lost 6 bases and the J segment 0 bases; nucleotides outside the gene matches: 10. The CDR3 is CASSHGQGSNSNQPQHF. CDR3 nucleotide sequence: TGTGCCAGCTCCCACGGACAGGGATCGAATAGCAATCAGCCCCAGCATTTT. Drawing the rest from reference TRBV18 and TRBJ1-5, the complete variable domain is NAGVMQNPRHLVRRRGQEARLRCSPMKGHSHVYWYRQLPEEGLKFMVYLQKENIIDESGMPKERFSAEFPKEGPSILRIQQVVRGDSAAYFCASSHGQGSNSNQPQHFGDGTRLSIL.

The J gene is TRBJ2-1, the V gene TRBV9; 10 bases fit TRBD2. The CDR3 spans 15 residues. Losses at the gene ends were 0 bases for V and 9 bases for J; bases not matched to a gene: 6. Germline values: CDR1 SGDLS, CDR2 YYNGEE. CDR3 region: CASSVGASGGGEQFF. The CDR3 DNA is TGTGCCAGCAGCGTAGGGGCTAGCGGGGGAGGTGAGCAGTTCTTC. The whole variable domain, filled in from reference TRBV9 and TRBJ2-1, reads DSGVTQTPKHLITATGQRVTLRCSPRSGDLSVYWYQQSLDQGLQFLIQYYNGEERAKGNILERFSAQQFPDLHSELNLSSLELGDSALYFCASSVGASGGGEQFFGPGTRLTVL.

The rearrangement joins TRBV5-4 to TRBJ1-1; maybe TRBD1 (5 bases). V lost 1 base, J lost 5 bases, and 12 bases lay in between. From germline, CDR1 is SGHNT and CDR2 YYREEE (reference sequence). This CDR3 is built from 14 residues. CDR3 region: CASSLWGRGTEAFF. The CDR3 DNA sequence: TGTGCCAGCAGCTTGTGGGGAAGGGGAACTGAAGCTTTCTTT.

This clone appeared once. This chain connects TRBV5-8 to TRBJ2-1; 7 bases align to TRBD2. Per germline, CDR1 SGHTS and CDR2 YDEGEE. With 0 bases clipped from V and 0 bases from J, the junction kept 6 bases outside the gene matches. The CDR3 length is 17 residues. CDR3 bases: TGTGCCAGCAGCTTGGAGCGCGGGAGCAGCTCCTACAATGAGCAGTTCTTC. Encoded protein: CASSLERGSSSYNEQFF.

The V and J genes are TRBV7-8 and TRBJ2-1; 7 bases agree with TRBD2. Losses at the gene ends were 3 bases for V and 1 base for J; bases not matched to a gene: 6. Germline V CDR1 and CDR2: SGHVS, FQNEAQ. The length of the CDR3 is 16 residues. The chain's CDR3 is CASSFSAGDSYNEQFF. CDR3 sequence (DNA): TGTGCCAGCAGCTTTTCGGCGGGGGATTCCTACAATGAGCAGTTCTTC.

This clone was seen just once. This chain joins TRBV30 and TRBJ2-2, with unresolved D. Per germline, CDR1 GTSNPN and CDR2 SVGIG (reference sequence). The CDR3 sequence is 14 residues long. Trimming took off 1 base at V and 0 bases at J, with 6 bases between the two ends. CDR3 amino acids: CAWSGLTNTGELFF. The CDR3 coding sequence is TGTGCCTGGAGTGGACTGACGAACACCGGGGAGCTGTTTTTT.

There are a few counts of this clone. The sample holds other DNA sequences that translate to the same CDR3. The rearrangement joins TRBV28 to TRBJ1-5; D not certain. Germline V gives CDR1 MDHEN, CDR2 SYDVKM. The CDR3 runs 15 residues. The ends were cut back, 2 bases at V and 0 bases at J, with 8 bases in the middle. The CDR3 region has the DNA TGTGCCAGCAGTTTACGGGGTGGTAGCAATCAGCCCCAGCATTTT. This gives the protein CASSLRGGSNQPQHF.

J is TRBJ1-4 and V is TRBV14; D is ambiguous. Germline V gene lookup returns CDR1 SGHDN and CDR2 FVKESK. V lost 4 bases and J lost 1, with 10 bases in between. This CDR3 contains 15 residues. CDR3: CASSPVARTNEKLFF. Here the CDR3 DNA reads TGTGCCAGCAGCCCCGTGGCCCGAACTAATGAAAAACTGTTTTTT.

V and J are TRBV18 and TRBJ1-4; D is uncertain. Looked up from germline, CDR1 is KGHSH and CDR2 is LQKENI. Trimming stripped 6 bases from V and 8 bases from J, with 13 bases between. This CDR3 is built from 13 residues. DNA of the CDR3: TGTGCCAGCTCCCGGCGGGAGAACGAAAAACTGTTTTTT. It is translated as CASSRRENEKLFF. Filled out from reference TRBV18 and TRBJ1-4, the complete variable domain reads NAGVMQNPRHLVRRRGQEARLRCSPMKGHSHVYWYRQLPEEGLKFMVYLQKENIIDESGMPKERFSAEFPKEGPSILRIQQVVRGDSAAYFCASSRRENEKLFFGSGTQLSVL.

CDR3 bases: TGTGCCAGCAGCGTTAGCGGGTCCTACTACGAGCAGTACTTC. Amino acids: CASSVSGSYYEQYF. This chain connects TRBV7-9 to TRBJ2-7; TRBD2 aligns across 7 bases. Germline V CDR1 and CDR2: SEHNR, FQNEAQ (reference sequence). The trim removed 5 bases at V and 3 bases at J, leaving 7 bases unmatched. CDR3 length: 14 amino acids.

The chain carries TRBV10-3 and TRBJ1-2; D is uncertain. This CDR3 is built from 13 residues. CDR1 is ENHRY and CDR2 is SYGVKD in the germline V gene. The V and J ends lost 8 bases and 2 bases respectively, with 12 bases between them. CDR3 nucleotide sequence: TGTGCCATCTCCCTTAACACCAACTATGGCTACACCTTC. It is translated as CAISLNTNYGYTF.

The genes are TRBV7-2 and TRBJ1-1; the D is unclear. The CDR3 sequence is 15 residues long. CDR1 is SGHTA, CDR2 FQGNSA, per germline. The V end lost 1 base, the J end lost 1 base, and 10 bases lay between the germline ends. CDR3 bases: TGTGCCAGCAGCTTAGTCGGGGATGGGAACACTGAAGCTTTCTTT. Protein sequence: CASSLVGDGNTEAFF.

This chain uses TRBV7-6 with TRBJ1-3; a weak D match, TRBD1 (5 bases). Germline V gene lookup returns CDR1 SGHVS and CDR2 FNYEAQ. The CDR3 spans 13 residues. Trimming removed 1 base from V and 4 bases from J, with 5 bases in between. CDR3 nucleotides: TGTGCCAGCAGCTTAGAGGGGGGAAACACCATATATTTT. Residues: CASSLEGGNTIYF.

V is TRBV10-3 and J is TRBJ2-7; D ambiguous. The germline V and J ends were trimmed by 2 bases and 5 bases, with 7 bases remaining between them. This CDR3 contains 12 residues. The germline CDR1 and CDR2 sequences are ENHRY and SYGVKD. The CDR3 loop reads CAISEDFNEQYF. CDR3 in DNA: TGTGCCATCAGTGAGGACTTCAACGAGCAGTACTTC.

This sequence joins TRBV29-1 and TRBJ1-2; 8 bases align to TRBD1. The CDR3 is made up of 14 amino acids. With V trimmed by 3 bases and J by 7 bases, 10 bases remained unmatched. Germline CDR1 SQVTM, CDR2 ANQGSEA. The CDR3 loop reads CSVDGQGVNRGYTF. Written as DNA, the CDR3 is TGCAGCGTTGACGGACAGGGAGTGAATCGTGGCTACACCTTC.

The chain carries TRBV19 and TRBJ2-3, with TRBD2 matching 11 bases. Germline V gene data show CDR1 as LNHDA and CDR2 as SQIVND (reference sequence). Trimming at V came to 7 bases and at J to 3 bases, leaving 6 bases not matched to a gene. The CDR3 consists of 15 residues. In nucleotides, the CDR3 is TGTGCCAGTACCCTTAGCGGGAGGGCAACAGATACGCAGTATTTT. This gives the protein CASTLSGRATDTQYF. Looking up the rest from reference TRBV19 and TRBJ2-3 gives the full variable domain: DGGITQSPKYLFRKEGQNVTLSCEQNLNHDAMYWYRQDPGQGLRLIYYSQIVNDFQKGDIAEGYSVSREKKESFPLTVTSAQKNPTAFYLCASTLSGRATDTQYFGPGTRLTVL.

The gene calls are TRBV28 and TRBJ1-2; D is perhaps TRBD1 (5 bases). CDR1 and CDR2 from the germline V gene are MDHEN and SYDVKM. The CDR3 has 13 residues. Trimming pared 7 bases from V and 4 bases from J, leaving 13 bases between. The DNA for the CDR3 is TGTGCCAGCAAATCAGGGACTTCCTATGGCTACACCTTC. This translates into CASKSGTSYGYTF.

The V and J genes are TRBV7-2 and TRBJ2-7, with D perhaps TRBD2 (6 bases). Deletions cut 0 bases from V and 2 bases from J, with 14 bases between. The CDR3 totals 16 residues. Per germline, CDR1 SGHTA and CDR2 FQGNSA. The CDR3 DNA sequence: TGTGCCAGCAGCTTAGCGTTGGGACTGGGCACCTACGAGCAGTACTTC. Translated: CASSLALGLGTYEQYF.